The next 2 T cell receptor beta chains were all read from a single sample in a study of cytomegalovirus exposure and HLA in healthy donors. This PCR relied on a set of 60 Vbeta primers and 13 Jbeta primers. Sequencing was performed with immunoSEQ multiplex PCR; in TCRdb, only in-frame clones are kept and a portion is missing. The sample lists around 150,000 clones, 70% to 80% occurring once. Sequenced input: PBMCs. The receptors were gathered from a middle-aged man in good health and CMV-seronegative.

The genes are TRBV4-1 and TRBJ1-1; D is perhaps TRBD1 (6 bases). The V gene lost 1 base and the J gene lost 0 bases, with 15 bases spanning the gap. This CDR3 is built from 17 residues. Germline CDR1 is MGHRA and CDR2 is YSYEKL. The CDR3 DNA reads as TGCGCCAGCAGCCAAGGAGGGGGGGCGGCCATGAACACTGAAGCTTTCTTT. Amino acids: CASSQGGGAAMNTEAFF.

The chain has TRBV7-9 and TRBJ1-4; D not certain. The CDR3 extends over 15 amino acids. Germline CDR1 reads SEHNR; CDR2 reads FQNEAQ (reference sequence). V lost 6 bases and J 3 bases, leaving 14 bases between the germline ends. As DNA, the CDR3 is TGTGCCAGCAGTCTAGACGTTTTTTCTAATGAAAAACTGTTTTTT. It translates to CASSLDVFSNEKLFF.